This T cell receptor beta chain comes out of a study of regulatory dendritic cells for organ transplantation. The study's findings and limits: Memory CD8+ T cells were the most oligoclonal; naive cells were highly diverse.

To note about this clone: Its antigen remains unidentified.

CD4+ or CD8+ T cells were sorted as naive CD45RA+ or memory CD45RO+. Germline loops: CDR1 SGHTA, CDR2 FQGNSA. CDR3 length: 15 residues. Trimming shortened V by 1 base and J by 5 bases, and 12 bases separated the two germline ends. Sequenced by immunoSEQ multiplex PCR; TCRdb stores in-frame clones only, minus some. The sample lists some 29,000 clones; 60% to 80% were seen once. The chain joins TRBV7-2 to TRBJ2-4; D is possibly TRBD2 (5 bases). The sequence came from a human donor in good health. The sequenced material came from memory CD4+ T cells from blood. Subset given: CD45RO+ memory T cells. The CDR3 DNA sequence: TGTGCCAGCAGCTTAGGCGGGTTCCGGCAAAACATTCAGTACTTC. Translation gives CASSLGGFRQNIQYF.